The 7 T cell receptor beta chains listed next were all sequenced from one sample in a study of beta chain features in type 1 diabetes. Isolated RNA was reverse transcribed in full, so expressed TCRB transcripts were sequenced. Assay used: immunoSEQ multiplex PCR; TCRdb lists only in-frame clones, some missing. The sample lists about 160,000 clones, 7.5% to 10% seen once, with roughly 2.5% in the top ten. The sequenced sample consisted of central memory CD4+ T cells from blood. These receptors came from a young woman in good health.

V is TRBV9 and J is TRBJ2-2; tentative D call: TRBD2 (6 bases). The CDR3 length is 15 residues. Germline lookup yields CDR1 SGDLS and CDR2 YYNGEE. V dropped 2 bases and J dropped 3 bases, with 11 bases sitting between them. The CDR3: CASSVSASDTGELFF. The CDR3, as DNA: TGTGCCAGCAGCGTGAGTGCTAGCGACACCGGGGAGCTGTTTTTT. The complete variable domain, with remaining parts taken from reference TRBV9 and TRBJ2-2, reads DSGVTQTPKHLITATGQRVTLRCSPRSGDLSVYWYQQSLDQGLQFLIQYYNGEERAKGNILERFSAQQFPDLHSELNLSSLELGDSALYFCASSVSASDTGELFFGEGSRLTVL.

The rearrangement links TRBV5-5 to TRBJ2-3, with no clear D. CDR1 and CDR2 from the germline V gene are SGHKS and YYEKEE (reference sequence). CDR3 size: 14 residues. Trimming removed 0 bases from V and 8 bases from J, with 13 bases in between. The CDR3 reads CASSLEAEVSTQYF. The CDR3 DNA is TGTGCCAGCAGCTTGGAAGCTGAGGTCAGTACGCAGTATTTT.

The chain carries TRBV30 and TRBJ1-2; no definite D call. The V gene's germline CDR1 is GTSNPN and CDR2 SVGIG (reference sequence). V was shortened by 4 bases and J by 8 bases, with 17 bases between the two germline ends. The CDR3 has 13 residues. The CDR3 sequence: CAWIRQAAGGYTF. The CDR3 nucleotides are TGTGCCTGGATTCGTCAGGCGGCGGGGGGCTACACCTTC.

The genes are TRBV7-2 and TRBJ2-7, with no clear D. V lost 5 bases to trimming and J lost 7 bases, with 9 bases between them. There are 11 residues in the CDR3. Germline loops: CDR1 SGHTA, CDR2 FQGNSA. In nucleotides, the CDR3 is TGTGCCAGCAGCGTCCGAGAGGAGCAGTACTTC. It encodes CASSVREEQYF.

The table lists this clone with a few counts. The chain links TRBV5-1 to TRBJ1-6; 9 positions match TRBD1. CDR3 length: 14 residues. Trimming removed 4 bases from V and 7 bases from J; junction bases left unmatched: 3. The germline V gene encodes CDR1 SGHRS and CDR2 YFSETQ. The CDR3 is CASSADRGNSPLHF. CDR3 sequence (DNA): TGCGCCAGCAGCGCGGACAGGGGAAATTCACCCCTCCACTTT.

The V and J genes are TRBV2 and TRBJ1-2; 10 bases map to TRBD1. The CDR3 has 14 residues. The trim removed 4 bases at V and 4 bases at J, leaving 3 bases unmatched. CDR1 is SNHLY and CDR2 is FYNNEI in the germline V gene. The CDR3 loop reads CASSGTGGPYGYTF. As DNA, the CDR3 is TGTGCCAGCAGTGGGACAGGGGGACCCTATGGCTACACCTTC.

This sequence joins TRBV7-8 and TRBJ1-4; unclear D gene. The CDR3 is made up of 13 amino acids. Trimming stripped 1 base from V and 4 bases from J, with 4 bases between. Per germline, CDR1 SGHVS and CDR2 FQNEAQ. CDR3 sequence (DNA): TGTGCCAGCAGCTTAGTCTTTAATGAAAAACTGTTTTTT. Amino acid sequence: CASSLVFNEKLFF.